This T cell receptor beta chain was identified during a study of T cell responses to AZD1222 COVID-19 vaccine. General observations from the study: Mostly white British, mostly female donors; authors suggested clonal diversity may be underestimated. A reported finding is that nearly half of spike-specific TCRs target unmutated variant regions. Just five to seven AZD1222 recipients tested seropositive at baseline.

Second-dose schedules of about 4 or about 12 weeks were combined. The count of this clone is one. Its cognate antigen is unknown. Data came from immunoSEQ multiplex PCR; TCRdb stores just in-frame clones and leaves some out. The table includes under 60,000 clones, around nine tenths detected once. The CDR3 spans 14 residues. CDR1 and CDR2 from the germline V gene are KGHDR and SFDVKD. V gave up 6 bases and J gave up 8 bases, with 16 bases separating them. Source: peripheral blood, taken 28 days after the second AZD1222 dose. J is TRBJ2-1 and V is TRBV24-1, with D maybe TRBD2 (6 bases). The receptor's source is an adult who received the AZD1222 COVID-19 vaccine. The CDR3 DNA reads as TGTGCCACCAGTCCCGTCGGGAGTGGGGATGAGCAGTTCTTC. Residues: CATSPVGSGDEQFF.